Each of the 21 T cell receptor beta chains below was sequenced from the same sample in a study of T cell clones after liver transplantation (dated by TCRdb to between 2018 and 2021). The receptor library was made with the immunoSEQ multiplex PCR assay. TCRdb re-hosts the immuneACCESS table, in-frame sequences only. Its copies lack some clones; in the studies checked, an unresolved V gene accounts for under half of them, and the cause for the rest is not known. A total of some 61,000 clones appear in this sample, over 60% of them only once. The ten largest account for over 8% of the sample. The source material was CD4+ T cells from blood, sampled at the 22-month timepoint. The receptors derive from a human patient who received a liver transplant. Following a transplant, some T lymphocytes may have been derived from the graft donor.

The CDR3 DNA follows: TGTGCCAGCACTCCCGGGATGGGGGACTATGGCTACACCTTC. Translating it yields CASTPGMGDYGYTF. This chain links TRBV7-9 with TRBJ1-2, with D possibly matching TRBD1 (5 bases). The CDR3 is 14 amino acids. V dropped 7 bases and J dropped 3 bases, with 15 bases sitting between them. The germline gives CDR1 SEHNR, CDR2 FQNEAQ (reference sequence). The whole variable domain, remainder taken from reference TRBV7-9 and TRBJ1-2, is DTGVSQNPRHKITKRGQNVTFRCDPISEHNRLYWYRQTLGQGPEFLTYFQNEAQLEKSRLLSDRFSAERPKGSFSTLEIQRTEQGDSAMYLCASTPGMGDYGYTFGSGTRLTVV.

V is TRBV18 and J is TRBJ2-1; 8 bases match TRBD2. Losses at the gene ends were 3 bases for V and 1 base for J; bases not matched to a gene: 5. CDR3 size: 16 residues. The V gene's germline CDR1 is KGHSH and CDR2 LQKENI. The CDR3 DNA reads TGTGCCAGCTCACCGGCCCTAGCGGGTTCCTACAATGAGCAGTTCTTC. The encoded protein is CASSPALAGSYNEQFF.

This chain uses TRBV30 with TRBJ2-1, with 9 bases fitting TRBD1. With V trimmed by 0 bases and J by 8 bases, 11 bases remained unmatched. This CDR3 is built from 16 residues. Germline V lookup: CDR1 GTSNPN, CDR2 SVGIG (reference sequence). CDR3 amino acids: CAWSVLGTGKPYEQFF. In nucleotides, the CDR3 is TGTGCCTGGAGTGTACTGGGGACAGGGAAACCCTATGAGCAGTTCTTC.

The V and J genes are TRBV6-1 and TRBJ1-2; D remains unclear. CDR3 length equals 15 residues. Germline assignment: CDR1 MNHNS and CDR2 SASEGT. V was cut by 0 bases and J by 4 bases, with 12 bases left in between. The CDR3 region has the DNA TGTGCCAGCAGTGAAGCCCCTCAGCCCCTCTATGGCTACACCTTC. This encodes CASSEAPQPLYGYTF.

Within the sample, this clone is large. The chain joins TRBV2 to TRBJ1-5, with TRBD1 as a possible D gene (6 bases). V shed 7 bases and J shed 9 bases, with 22 bases lying between them. Germline lookup yields CDR1 SNHLY and CDR2 FYNNEI. This CDR3 contains 15 residues. The DNA for the CDR3 is TGTGCCAGCACCCTCGGGGGGGGCCGATTTTCGCCCCAGCATTTT. Residues: CASTLGGGRFSPQHF.

The chain joins TRBV2 to TRBJ2-1; 8 nucleotides align to TRBD2. Unmatched junction bases numbered 7, after V lost 2 bases and J lost 7 bases. CDR1 SNHLY and CDR2 FYNNEI come from the germline V gene. There are 15 residues in the CDR3. CDR3 sequence (DNA): TGTGCCAGCAGTGAACCGGGGGGGCCTTGGAATGAGCAGTTCTTC. It translates to CASSEPGGPWNEQFF.

The chain employs TRBV6-1 and TRBJ1-5, with D possibly being TRBD1 (5 bases). CDR3 length equals 12 residues. V gave up 7 bases and J gave up 5 bases, with 9 bases separating them. Germline V gives CDR1 MNHNS, CDR2 SASEGT. In DNA, the CDR3 is TGTGCCAGCACCCTGGGGGATCAGCCCCAGCATTTT. Translated: CASTLGDQPQHF.

This chain uses TRBV28 with TRBJ1-2; 7 nucleotides agree with TRBD1. CDR1 MDHEN and CDR2 SYDVKM come from the germline V gene. V lost 6 bases, J lost 8 bases, and 6 bases stayed unmatched. The CDR3 length is 12 residues. Here the CDR3 DNA reads TGTGCCAGCAGGTCCGGGACAGCCGGCTACACCTTC. Its protein is CASRSGTAGYTF.

This clone showed up many times. The V gene is TRBV6-5, the J gene TRBJ2-2; D assignment may be TRBD1 or TRBD2 (7 bases each). The CDR3 sequence is 14 residues long. Per germline, CDR1 MNHEY and CDR2 SVGAGI. V was pared by 10 bases and J by 3 bases, with 15 bases between. The CDR3 nucleotides are TGTGCCACCAGGGGGGGTCGGGACACCGGGGAGCTGTTTTTT. It codes for CATRGGRDTGELFF.

The V call is TRBV27, the J call TRBJ2-1; TRBD2 matches 14 bases. The junction had 5 bases not matched to a gene; V was cut back by 4 bases and J by 6 bases. Germline V gene lookup returns CDR1 MNHEY and CDR2 SMNVEV (reference sequence). This CDR3 spans 16 amino acids. CDR3 sequence: CASSSLTSGGGNEQFF. The CDR3 DNA follows: TGTGCCAGCAGTTCTTTGACTAGCGGGGGGGGCAATGAGCAGTTCTTC.

This clone showed up just a few times. V is TRBV29-1 and J is TRBJ2-5; 7 nucleotides line up with TRBD1. This CDR3 contains 12 residues. V was pared by 6 bases and J by 3 bases, with 4 bases of the junction left unmatched. Per germline, CDR1 SQVTM and CDR2 ANQGSEA. For the CDR3, the DNA is TGCAGCGTCGCTACAGGGGAAGAGACCCAGTACTTC. Translating gives CSVATGEETQYF.

V is TRBV5-5 and J is TRBJ2-7; unclear D gene. V lost 2 bases, J lost 6 bases, and 12 bases lay in between. The germline CDR1 and CDR2 sequences are SGHKS and YYEKEE (reference sequence). This CDR3 has 13 residues. The CDR3 here is CASSFSPPREQYF. CDR3 bases: TGTGCCAGCAGCTTTTCCCCCCCGCGCGAGCAGTACTTC.

The chain recombines TRBV19 with TRBJ1-5, with D maybe TRBD1 (6 bases). CDR1 and CDR2 (germline): LNHDA, SQIVND (reference sequence). Trimming removed 4 bases from V and 3 bases from J, with 13 bases in between. The CDR3 spans 15 residues. CDR3 sequence: CASSTTGQFNQPQHF. CDR3 coding DNA: TGTGCCAGTAGTACGACAGGACAGTTCAATCAGCCCCAGCATTTT.

The rearrangement links TRBV7-8 to TRBJ1-4; the D gene is possibly TRBD1 (5 bases). The germline V gene encodes CDR1 SGHVS and CDR2 FQNEAQ. The CDR3 contains 16 residues. V lost 6 bases and J lost 7, with 21 bases in between. CDR3 in amino acids: CASRSWPGQGVEKLFF. CDR3 nucleotide sequence: TGTGCCAGCAGGTCCTGGCCGGGGCAGGGCGTTGAAAAACTGTTTTTT.

In DNA form, the CDR3 reads TGTGCCAGCAGCGTGGAGCTGGGTAAGACCACCGGGGAGCTGTTTTTT. Translation gives CASSVELGKTTGELFF. The V call is TRBV9, the J call TRBJ2-2; D remains ambiguous. Per germline, CDR1 SGDLS and CDR2 YYNGEE. V shed 2 bases and J shed 4 bases, with 15 bases lying between them. CDR3 length equals 16 residues. Looking up the rest from reference TRBV9 and TRBJ2-2 gives the full variable domain: DSGVTQTPKHLITATGQRVTLRCSPRSGDLSVYWYQQSLDQGLQFLIQYYNGEERAKGNILERFSAQQFPDLHSELNLSSLELGDSALYFCASSVELGKTTGELFFGEGSRLTVL.

This clone was recorded a few times. J is TRBJ2-7 and V is TRBV6-1; the match to TRBD1 covers 7 bases. The germline CDR1 and CDR2 sequences are MNHNS and SASEGT. This CDR3 region has 15 residues. V lost 2 bases and J lost 2; bases outside the gene matches: 6. Here the CDR3 reads CASSESPGQPYEQYF. The CDR3 DNA follows: TGTGCCAGCAGTGAATCCCCGGGACAGCCCTACGAGCAGTACTTC.

This chain joins TRBV4-1 and TRBJ1-5; 10 bases line up with TRBD1. CDR3 length: 16 amino acids. Per the germline V gene, CDR1 is MGHRA and CDR2 is YSYEKL. V was clipped by 6 bases and J by 2 bases; unmatched bases: 7. CDR3 in DNA: TGCGCCAGCAGACTCGCGACAGGGGGCGGCAATCAGCCCCAGCATTTT. This translates into CASRLATGGGNQPQHF.

The chain carries TRBV10-1 and TRBJ2-3; the D is unclear. Trimming left V 3 bases short and J 5 bases short, with 15 bases between. Germline V gives CDR1 WNHNN, CDR2 SYGVQD (reference sequence). The CDR3 is made up of 15 amino acids. This chain's CDR3 is CASSDPAVGIDTQYF. The CDR3 DNA is TGCGCCAGCAGTGATCCGGCTGTAGGTATAGATACGCAGTATTTT.

This clone was counted a few times. V usage is TRBV7-9 and J usage is TRBJ1-1, with D perhaps matching TRBD1 (5 bases). Germline V lookup: CDR1 SEHNR, CDR2 FQNEAQ (reference sequence). The CDR3 has 14 residues. Trimming removed 5 bases from V and 6 bases from J, with 16 bases in between. In DNA, the CDR3 is TGTGCCAGCAGCGTACGGGGGATGGCCTCTGAAGCTTTCTTT. Translating gives CASSVRGMASEAFF.

In DNA, the CDR3 is TGTGCCAGCATCCTATACGAGGGGGATACGCAGTATTTT. Encoded protein: CASILYEGDTQYF. The chain uses TRBV6-6 and TRBJ2-3; D possibly uses TRBD1 or TRBD2 (5 bases each). The V gene lost 7 bases and the J gene lost 6 bases, with 14 bases spanning the gap. Germline lookup yields CDR1 MNHNY and CDR2 SVGAGI (reference sequence). The CDR3 runs 13 residues.

This chain links TRBV9 with TRBJ2-3, with a possible D match to TRBD1 (6 bases). The CDR3 is 15 residues long. Germline-derived CDR1 and CDR2 are SGDLS and YYNGEE. The V end was cut by 4 bases, the J end by 6 bases, with 18 bases between. This chain's CDR3 is CASSPQGGASDTQYF. Here the CDR3 DNA reads TGTGCCAGCAGCCCCCAAGGGGGAGCATCGGATACGCAGTATTTT.